The clone carrying this T cell receptor (beta chain) occurred a few times. What it binds is not known. The data originate from a study of T cells in Graves' hyperthyroidism and ophthalmopathy. Broader study findings: Before onset, ophthalmopathy was predicted by the model a median around 6 months earlier.

It was RNA transcripts that yielded the amplified TCR beta CDR3 regions. The HTBI primer set drove a first-round RT-PCR of the TCR CDR3. TCRdb re-derived calls from the multiplex PCR reads in MiXCR, one entry per CDR3 protein. This repertoire shows around 700,000 distinct CDR3 sequences, 35% found once; its top ten account for roughly 30%. For Graves' hyperthyroidism to be stable, ophthalmopathy could not progress within 18 months. Patients between 18 and 65 years old had hyperthyroidism, newly diagnosed and lasting under 2 months. V gave up 4 bases and J gave up 7 bases, with 13 bases separating them. The CDR3 has 13 residues.

The TCR sequence derives from a woman in her 40s with Graves' hyperthyroidism. The chain links TRBV12-3 or TRBV12-4 to TRBJ1-2; D is perhaps TRBD1 (6 bases). Input material: blood. The CDR3 loop is CASSWDMGFGYTF. For the CDR3, the DNA is TGTGCCAGCAGTTGGGACATGGGGTTTGGCTACACCTTC.